The 9 T cell receptor beta chains below come from one sample, sequenced in a study of blood T cell repertoires in COVID-19. This table comes from immunoSEQ multiplex PCR, and its TCRdb copy is limited to in-frame clones, with some not included. The table shows approximately 85,000 clones, with just over 85% occurring only once. Sample: peripheral blood. All receptors derive from a middle-aged man with active or convalescent COVID-19.

The rearrangement links TRBV7-2 to TRBJ2-1; 12 nucleotides match TRBD2. The CDR3 extends over 16 amino acids. Germline V gene lookup returns CDR1 SGHTA and CDR2 FQGNSA. Unmatched junction bases numbered 6, after V lost 2 bases and J lost 7 bases. Written as DNA, the CDR3 is TGTGCCAGCAGCTTAAACCCTAGCGGGGGGGCGAATGAGCAGTTCTTC. Protein: CASSLNPSGGANEQFF.

The gene calls are TRBV3-1 (or the pseudogene TRBV3-2) and TRBJ2-5; 14 bases map to TRBD2. CDR1 and CDR2 (germline): LGHDT, YNNKEL (reference sequence). The junction had 5 bases not matched to a gene; V was cut back by 3 bases and J by 2 bases. This CDR3 has 17 amino acids. The CDR3 loop is CASSQEGTSGGQETQYF. CDR3 sequence (DNA): TGTGCCAGCAGCCAGGAGGGGACTAGCGGGGGTCAAGAGACCCAGTACTTC.

Concerning this clone itself: The junction does not match germline at one end; this may be a read error. V and J are TRBV7-9 and TRBJ2-7, with 14 bases lining up with TRBD2. The germline CDR1 and CDR2 sequences are SEHNR and FQNEAQ (reference sequence). There are 18 residues in the CDR3. CDR3 nucleotides: TGTGCCAGCAACTTAGACGGCGGGACTAGCGGGAGATTATACGAGCAGTACTTC. Translated, it gives CASNLDGGTSGRLYEQYF.

The J gene is TRBJ2-5, the V gene TRBV12-5; weak D call: TRBD2 (7 bases). Germline V gene sequence: CDR1 LGHNT, CDR2 FRNRAP. The CDR3 has 14 amino acids. V was clipped by 6 bases and J by 0 bases, with 11 bases between them. DNA of the CDR3: TGTGCTAGTGGGGGAGGGGGGTACCAAGAGACCCAGTACTTC. Its protein is CASGGGGYQETQYF.

The V call is TRBV7-9, the J call TRBJ1-4; TRBD1 agrees at 10 bases. V gave up 5 bases and J gave up 0 bases; unmatched junction bases: 12. Germline CDR1 and CDR2: SEHNR and FQNEAQ (reference sequence). The CDR3 spans 19 residues. CDR3 nucleotides: TGTGCCAGCAGCACTTACACGGGACAGGGGAGAGCAACTAATGAAAAACTGTTTTTT. Translating it yields CASSTYTGQGRATNEKLFF.

The V gene is TRBV3-1 (or the pseudogene TRBV3-2), the J gene TRBJ1-3; 12 bases are a match to TRBD1. CDR1 and CDR2 from the germline V gene are LGHDT and YNNKEL (reference sequence). The V segment lost 3 bases and the J segment 3 bases; nucleotides outside the gene matches: 3. The CDR3 totals 16 residues. The CDR3 DNA follows: TGTGCCAGCAGCCACCGGGACAGGGGGCTTGGAAACACCATATATTTT. This sequence encodes CASSHRDRGLGNTIYF.

This chain links TRBV30 with TRBJ2-3, with TRBD2 as a possible D gene (5 bases). Germline V gives CDR1 GTSNPN, CDR2 SVGIG (reference sequence). This CDR3 spans 17 amino acids. V gave up 1 base and J gave up 4 bases, with 21 bases separating them. CDR3 nucleotide sequence: TGTGCCTGGAGTGAGTTTCGGGGTGAGGCATTCGCAGATACGCAGTATTTT. Translation gives CAWSEFRGEAFADTQYF.

This chain joins TRBV9 and TRBJ2-7; 9 positions match TRBD2. The V gene's germline CDR1 is SGDLS and CDR2 YYNGEE. After removal of 0 bases from V and 2 bases from J, the junction contained 0 bases not matched to a gene. The CDR3 extends over 14 amino acids. CDR3 sequence: CASSVGGGAYEQYF. The CDR3 DNA sequence: TGTGCCAGCAGCGTAGGCGGGGGGGCCTACGAGCAGTACTTC.

This chain joins TRBV9 and TRBJ2-1; tentative D call: TRBD1 (5 bases). CDR3 length: 16 amino acids. In germline, CDR1 is SGDLS, CDR2 YYNGEE. Deletions cut 2 bases from V and 6 bases from J, with 18 bases between. Here the CDR3 reads CASSVGPDSSSNEQFF. The CDR3 DNA follows: TGTGCCAGCAGCGTGGGCCCCGACAGTAGTTCCAATGAGCAGTTCTTC.